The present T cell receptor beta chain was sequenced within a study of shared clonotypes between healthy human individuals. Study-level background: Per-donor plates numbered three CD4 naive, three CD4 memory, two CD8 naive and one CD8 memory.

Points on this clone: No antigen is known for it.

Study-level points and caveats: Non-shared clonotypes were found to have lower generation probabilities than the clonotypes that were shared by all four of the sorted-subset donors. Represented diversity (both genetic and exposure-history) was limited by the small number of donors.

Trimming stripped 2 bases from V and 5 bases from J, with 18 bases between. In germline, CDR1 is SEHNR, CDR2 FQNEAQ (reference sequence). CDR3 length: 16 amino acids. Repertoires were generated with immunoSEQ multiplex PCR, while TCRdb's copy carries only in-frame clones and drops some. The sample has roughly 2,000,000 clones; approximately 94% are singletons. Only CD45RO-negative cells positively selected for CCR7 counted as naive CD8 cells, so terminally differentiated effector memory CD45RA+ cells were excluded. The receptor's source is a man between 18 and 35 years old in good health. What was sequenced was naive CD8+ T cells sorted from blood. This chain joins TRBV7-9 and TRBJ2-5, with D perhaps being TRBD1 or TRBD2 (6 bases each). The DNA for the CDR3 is TGTGCCAGCAGCTTAAGTTTGGGGGGCGGGATGGAGACCCAGTACTTC. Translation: CASSLSLGGGMETQYF.